The 9 T cell receptor beta chains below come from one sample, sequenced in a study of blood T cell repertoires in COVID-19. Profiling relied on immunoSEQ multiplex PCR, and the TCRdb table lists in-frame clones only, not all of them. The table lists some 200,000 clones, 80% to 85% of them singletons. Sequencing was carried out using peripheral blood. These receptors came from a woman between 55 and 75 years old with acute or convalescent COVID-19.

This chain links TRBV7-8 with TRBJ2-1, with TRBD2 matching 8 bases. Trimming at V came to 4 bases and at J to 1 base, leaving 6 bases not matched to a gene. Per germline, CDR1 SGHVS and CDR2 FQNEAQ. The CDR3 sequence is 16 residues long. The CDR3 DNA reads TGTGCCAGCAGCTCCGGGGGGGTGGGTTCCTACAATGAGCAGTTCTTC. Protein product: CASSSGGVGSYNEQFF.

This clone was seen once. The V gene is TRBV24-1, the J gene TRBJ2-5; TRBD1 agrees at 7 bases. The CDR3 consists of 14 residues. With 4 bases clipped from V and 5 bases from J, the junction kept 6 bases outside the gene matches. CDR1 is KGHDR and CDR2 is SFDVKD in the germline V gene. DNA of the CDR3: TGTGCCACCAGTGACCCTACAGGGGAGGAGACCCAGTACTTC. It is translated as CATSDPTGEETQYF.

This clone appeared once. The chain joins TRBV2 to TRBJ2-7, with 7 positions matching TRBD2. CDR1 and CDR2 from the germline V gene are SNHLY and FYNNEI. The CDR3 runs to 12 residues. The junction had 5 bases not matched to a gene; V was cut back by 8 bases and J by 4 bases. The CDR3 loop reads CASRGDPYEQYF. CDR3 sequence (DNA): TGTGCCAGCCGGGGGGACCCTTACGAGCAGTACTTC.

The chain joins TRBV11-2 to TRBJ2-7, with 8 bases lining up with TRBD2. Losses at the gene ends were 3 bases for V and 5 bases for J; bases not matched to a gene: 9. CDR3 length: 15 residues. CDR1 and CDR2 from the germline V gene are SGHAT and FQNNGV. The CDR3 DNA reads as TGTGCCAGCAGCTTCCTACGGGGGGGCATGGACGAGCAGTACTTC. Translated: CASSFLRGGMDEQYF.

This clone was seen only a few times. The rearrangement joins TRBV7-2 to TRBJ2-1, with a weak D call TRBD2 (7 bases). The CDR3 is made up of 13 amino acids. Trimming pared 0 bases from V and 9 bases from J, leaving 9 bases between. Germline V gene lookup returns CDR1 SGHTA and CDR2 FQGNSA. CDR3 residues: CASSLAGGGEQFF. CDR3 DNA: TGTGCCAGCAGCTTAGCAGGGGGGGGTGAGCAGTTCTTC.

This sequence joins TRBV5-4 and TRBJ1-2; TRBD1 matches 9 bases. The V gene end was trimmed by 4 bases and the J gene end by 2 bases; junction bases not matched to a gene: 6. This CDR3 comprises 15 residues. Germline loops: CDR1 SGHNT, CDR2 YYREEE (reference sequence). The CDR3 protein is CASSQRTGENYGYTF. The CDR3 DNA sequence: TGTGCCAGCAGCCAGCGGACAGGGGAAAACTATGGCTACACCTTC.

This sequence joins TRBV4-1 and TRBJ1-4; 7 bases map to TRBD1. This CDR3 is built from 15 residues. The germline V gene encodes CDR1 MGHRA and CDR2 YSYEKL. Trimming cost V 5 bases and J 4 bases; bases outside gene matches: 7. The CDR3, as DNA: TGCGCCAGCAGCATGGGGGGACAGCTTAATGAAAAACTGTTTTTT. The encoded protein is CASSMGGQLNEKLFF.

V and J are TRBV5-4 and TRBJ2-3; D remains ambiguous. This CDR3 has 15 amino acids. Germline V lookup: CDR1 SGHNT, CDR2 YYREEE (reference sequence). The V end lost 1 base, the J end lost 6 bases, and 15 bases lay between the germline ends. Written as DNA, the CDR3 is TGTGCCAGCAGCTTGAGCACTAACCCTTGGGATACGCAGTATTTT. It encodes CASSLSTNPWDTQYF.

The chain uses TRBV5-1 and TRBJ1-2, with a possible D match to TRBD1 (6 bases). The CDR3 has 15 residues. Trimming removed 3 bases at V and 2 bases at J, with 14 bases between. Germline CDR1 is SGHRS and CDR2 is YFSETQ. The CDR3 is CASSSLGQTNYGYTF. The DNA for the CDR3 is TGCGCCAGCAGCTCACTCGGACAGACCAACTATGGCTACACCTTC.